This T cell receptor (beta chain) was captured by sequencing in a study of shared clonotypes between healthy human individuals. Study outcomes and limitations: Clonotypes that were shared across a handful of donors made up 4.5% to 5% of naive CD4 clonotypes. Naive subsets generally exceeded memory subsets in estimated richness.

Running of the assay took place at deep level. Sequencing used immunoSEQ multiplex PCR; TCRdb keeps in-frame clones, though not all of them. The table shows 2.3 million or so clones, with more than 85% occurring only once. CDR3 length: 13 residues. Trimming removed 0 bases from V and 13 bases from J, with 16 bases in between. From germline, CDR1 is SQVTM and CDR2 ANQGSEA. Points on this clone: No antigen is known for it.

The source is a man aged 18 to 30 in good health. Some clones in this sample may be carry-over from other donors' samples. Sequencing was carried out using naive CD4+ T cells from PBMCs. As to subset: CD45RA+ positively selected. The chain uses TRBV29-1 and TRBJ2-1; a possible D gene is TRBD1 (5 bases). The CDR3 loop is CSVEEARQGTQFF. The CDR3 coding sequence is TGCAGCGTTGAAGAGGCTCGGCAGGGAACTCAGTTCTTC.